This is a list of T cell receptor beta chains from one sample in a study of blood T cell repertoires in COVID-19. Data came from immunoSEQ multiplex PCR; TCRdb stores just in-frame clones and leaves some out. This sample carries over 200,000 clones, around 83% of them seen once, and the ten largest clones take about 9%. The specimen sequenced was peripheral blood. These receptors all come from a man aged 40-55 years with active or convalescent COVID-19. Both conserved end residues are part of each CDR3. A D gene is named only where the DNA matches it firmly. Expanded clones are given a class, and other clones once, few, many or no size at all.

>.|TRBJ2-7|TRBD2|TRBV6-5
CATLAGAGEQYF
TGTGCCACCCTAGCGGGAGCGGGCGAGCAGTACTTC
>once|TRBJ1-2|.|TRBV29-1
CSVERRQRPGYTF
TGCAGCGTCGAACGAAGACAGCGCCCCGGCTACACCTTC
>.|TRBJ2-7|.|TRBV9
CASRRGRGYEQYF
TGTGCCAGCCGGAGGGGGAGGGGCTACGAGCAGTACTTC
>.|TRBJ1-1|.|TRBV29-1
CSVDWGGEAFF
TGCAGCGTTGACTGGGGCGGTGAAGCTTTCTTT
>.|TRBJ1-6|TRBD1|TRBV27
CASSSRGQRNSPLHF
TGTGCCAGCAGTAGCCGGGGACAGCGTAATTCACCCCTCCACTTT
>.|TRBJ1-6|TRBD1|TRBV7-7
CASSSRTGSISPLHF
TGTGCTAGCAGCTCAAGGACAGGTTCGATCTCACCCCTCCACTTT
>.|TRBJ1-3|.|TRBV24-1
CATMAVSGNTIYF
TGTGCCACCATGGCAGTCTCTGGAAACACCATATATTTT
>.|TRBJ2-4|TRBD1|TRBV27
CASSSDRKNIQYF
TGTGCCAGCAGCTCGGACAGGAAAAACATTCAGTACTTC
>.|TRBJ1-2|TRBD1|TRBV9
CASSVEGQGAGGYTF
TGTGCCAGCAGCGTAGAGGGACAGGGGGCCGGAGGCTACACCTTC
>few|TRBJ1-1|.|TRBV4-1
CASSQDGGRENTEAFF
TGCGCCAGCAGCCAAGATGGGGGCAGAGAGAACACTGAAGCTTTCTTT
>once|TRBJ1-2|.|TRBV7-9
CASSLGQFYGYTF
TGTGCCAGCAGCTTGGGGCAGTTCTATGGCTACACCTTC
>once|TRBJ2-2|.|TRBV27
CASSPDFTGELFF
TGTGCCAGCAGCCCAGACTTCACCGGGGAGCTGTTTTTT
>few|TRBJ1-4|TRBD1|TRBV4-1
CASSQDGTGGEKLFF
TGCGCCAGCAGCCAAGATGGGACAGGGGGTGAAAAACTGTTTTTT
>.|TRBJ1-2|.|TRBV15
CATSRDLDGYTF
TGTGCCACCAGCAGGGATCTAGATGGCTACACCTTC
>.|TRBJ2-3|.|TRBV24-1
CATSDPDRSITDTQYF
TGTGCCACCAGTGATCCCGACAGATCTATCACAGATACGCAGTATTTT
>.|TRBJ2-1|TRBD2|TRBV19
CASKSPLAGFYNEQFF
TGTGCCAGTAAGTCGCCTTTAGCGGGCTTCTACAATGAGCAGTTCTTC
>.|TRBJ1-3|.|TRBV30
CAWSTRGGGSGNTIYF
TGTGCCTGGAGTACTCGGGGGGGCGGTTCTGGAAACACCATATATTTT
>.|TRBJ2-4|TRBD2|TRBV6-2/TRBV6-3
CASSYARGGLAKNIQYF
TGTGCCAGCAGTTACGCCCGGGGGGGCCTAGCCAAAAACATTCAGTACTTC
>few|TRBJ2-7|.|TRBV9
CASSVGDFTYEQYF
TGTGCCAGCAGCGTAGGGGACTTCACCTACGAGCAGTACTTC
>.|TRBJ2-7|TRBD1|TRBV7-2
CASSIRTGQSYEQYF
TGTGCCAGCAGCATAAGGACAGGGCAATCCTACGAGCAGTACTTC
>.|TRBJ2-1|.|TRBV7-2
CASSPLGGPVDEQFF
TGTGCCAGCAGCCCCCTCGGGGGGCCGGTCGATGAGCAGTTCTTC